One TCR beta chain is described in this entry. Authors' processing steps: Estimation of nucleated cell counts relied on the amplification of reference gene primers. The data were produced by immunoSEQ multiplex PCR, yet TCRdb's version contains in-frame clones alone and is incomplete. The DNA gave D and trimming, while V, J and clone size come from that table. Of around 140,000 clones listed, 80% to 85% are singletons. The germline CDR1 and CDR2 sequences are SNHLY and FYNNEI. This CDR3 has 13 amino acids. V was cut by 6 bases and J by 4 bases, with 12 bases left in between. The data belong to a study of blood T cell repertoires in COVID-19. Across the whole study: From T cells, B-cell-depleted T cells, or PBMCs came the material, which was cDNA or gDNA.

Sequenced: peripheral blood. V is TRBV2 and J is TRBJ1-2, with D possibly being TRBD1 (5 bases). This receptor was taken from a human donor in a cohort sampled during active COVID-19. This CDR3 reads CASSGGTPYGYTF. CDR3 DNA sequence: TGTGCCAGCAGCGGGGGGACCCCCTATGGCTACACCTTC.